These T cell receptor beta chains were read from a single sample in a study of graft-versus-host responses after intestinal transplantation. The protocol was immunoSEQ multiplex PCR, while the TCRdb copy is restricted to in-frame clones and leaves out a portion. This table has over 8,000 clones, 35% to 40% appearing once. The material sequenced was alloreactive CD8+ T cells from a mixed lymphocyte reaction culture, taken before intestinal transplant. These receptors were obtained from a human patient who received an intestinal transplant. CDR3s include the opening cysteine and the closing phenylalanine or tryptophan. Each record gives: clone size, J gene, D gene, V gene, CDR3 protein, CDR3 DNA. A D gene is named only where the DNA matches it firmly. Only some rows state a clone size, as once, few, many or a class for expanded clones.

NA TRBJ2-7 NA TRBV4-1 CASSQAQAREQYF TGCGCCAGCAGCCAAGCCCAGGCCCGGGAGCAGTACTTC
NA TRBJ2-7 TRBD2 TRBV11-2 CASSISGGTYEQYF TGTGCCAGCAGCATCAGCGGGGGTACCTACGAGCAGTACTTC
NA TRBJ2-7 NA TRBV29-1 CSVVAENSYEQYF TGCAGCGTTGTTGCGGAAAACTCCTACGAGCAGTACTTC
few TRBJ2-7 NA TRBV7-9 CASSPKLGIGVREQYF TGTGCCAGCAGCCCTAAGTTGGGAATAGGGGTCCGCGAGCAGTACTTC
NA TRBJ1-6 NA TRBV18 CASSPGGGRQPLHF TGTGCCAGCTCACCCGGTGGAGGGCGCCAGCCCCTCCACTTT
NA TRBJ2-1 NA TRBV2 CASSEVVYDNEQFF TGTGCCAGCAGTGAAGTGGTCTACGACAATGAGCAGTTCTTC
NA TRBJ1-1 NA TRBV5-4 CASSPAPGSSTDAFF TGTGCCAGCAGCCCCGCTCCGGGTTCTAGCACTGACGCTTTCTTT
medium-sized TRBJ2-7 NA TRBV5-4 CASSFTYEQYF TGTGCCAGCAGCTTCACCTACGAGCAGTACTTC
NA TRBJ2-3 NA TRBV9 CASSVDGRGVDTQYF TGTGCCAGCAGCGTCGACGGCAGGGGGGTAGATACGCAGTATTTT
NA TRBJ2-3 NA TRBV9 CASSVEGDSTDTQYF TGTGCCAGCAGCGTAGAGGGGGATAGCACAGATACGCAGTATTTT
few TRBJ2-7 NA TRBV7-2 CASSYYAGQSYEQYF TGTGCCAGCAGCTACTACGCGGGACAGAGCTACGAGCAGTACTTC
once TRBJ1-5 NA TRBV27 CASSFHPGRGPQHF TGTGCCAGCAGTTTCCACCCAGGGCGTGGACCCCAGCATTTT
few TRBJ2-1 NA TRBV9 CASSGEGVTYNEQFF TGTGCCAGCAGCGGAGAGGGAGTAACATACAATGAGCAGTTCTTC
NA TRBJ2-1 NA TRBV30 CAWSESSEQFF TGTGCCTGGAGTGAATCCAGTGAGCAGTTCTTC
medium-sized TRBJ2-1 TRBD2 TRBV28 CASRISSGSGNEQFF TGTGCCAGCAGAATAAGTAGCGGGAGCGGAAATGAGCAGTTCTTC
NA TRBJ2-7 TRBD2 TRBV5-1 CASSTGLAESSYEQYF TGCGCCAGCAGCACGGGACTAGCGGAGAGCTCCTACGAGCAGTACTTC
NA TRBJ2-6 NA TRBV5-5 CASSLRVWAGANVLTF TGTGCCAGCAGCCTCAGGGTCTGGGCTGGGGCCAACGTCCTGACTTTC
NA TRBJ2-7 NA TRBV27 CASSLRGFYEQYF TGTGCCAGCAGCTTAAGGGGCTTCTACGAGCAGTACTTC
NA TRBJ2-5 NA TRBV7-8 CASSLGTSRFTETQYF TGTGCCAGCAGCTTAGGGACAAGTCGTTTTACTGAGACCCAGTACTTC
NA TRBJ2-1 NA TRBV28 CASSPRDTYYNEQFF TGTGCCAGCAGTCCTCGGGACACCTACTACAATGAGCAGTTCTTC
medium-sized TRBJ2-7 NA TRBV28 CASSKPGVFFHEQYF TGTGCCAGCAGTAAACCAGGGGTTTTCTTTCACGAGCAGTACTTC
NA TRBJ2-5 TRBD2 TRBV15 CATSALAGGPETQYF TGTGCCACCAGTGCCCTAGCGGGGGGGCCGGAGACCCAGTACTTC
once TRBJ2-1 NA TRBV11-2 CASSLGFYNEQFF TGTGCCAGCTCCTTGGGCTTTTACAATGAGCAGTTCTTC
NA TRBJ2-3 TRBD2 TRBV4-2 CASSQEAPEAGGWADTQYF TGTGCCAGCAGCCAAGAGGCCCCTGAGGCGGGAGGGTGGGCAGATACGCAGTATTTT
NA TRBJ1-1 NA TRBV13 CASSLAGGGTEAFF TGTGCCAGCAGCTTAGCGGGGGGGGGCACTGAAGCTTTCTTT
few TRBJ1-2 NA TRBV4-1 CASSQDPPEGDPAGYTF TGCGCCAGCAGCCAAGATCCACCCGAGGGGGACCCCGCTGGCTACACCTTC
few TRBJ2-7 TRBD2 TRBV9 CASSIGLAGEGEQYF TGTGCCAGCAGCATTGGACTAGCGGGAGAAGGCGAGCAGTACTTC
NA TRBJ1-4 NA TRBV6-1 CASGKGDSEKLFF TGTGCCAGCGGTAAGGGGGATAGTGAAAAACTGTTTTTT
NA TRBJ2-2 NA TRBV2 CASSDSGAGELFF TGTGCCAGCAGTGACAGCGGCGCCGGGGAGCTGTTTTTT
medium-sized TRBJ1-1 NA TRBV5-1 CASSLRGGMNTEAFF TGCGCCAGCAGCTTGCGCGGGGGCATGAACACTGAAGCTTTCTTT
NA TRBJ2-1 TRBD2 TRBV5-1 CASSSGLGKEQFF TGCGCCAGCAGCTCAGGACTAGGCAAGGAGCAGTTCTTC
NA TRBJ2-5 NA TRBV7-9 CASSFYRVSGKETQYF TGTGCCAGCAGCTTTTACCGTGTTTCAGGGAAAGAGACCCAGTACTTC
NA TRBJ2-5 NA TRBV30 CAWATFWRGVQETQYF TGTGCCTGGGCAACCTTCTGGCGGGGCGTTCAAGAGACCCAGTACTTC
few TRBJ2-7 TRBD1 TRBV6-1 CASSLDREADEQYF TGTGCCAGCAGTTTGGACAGGGAAGCCGACGAGCAGTACTTC
NA TRBJ2-7 NA TRBV27 CASSLAGSYEQYF TGTGCCAGCAGTTTGGCTGGGAGTTACGAGCAGTACTTC
NA TRBJ1-1 NA TRBV5-1 CASSLNYPGNTEAFF TGCGCCAGCAGCTTGAATTATCCAGGGAACACTGAAGCTTTCTTT
few TRBJ2-7 NA TRBV6-5 CASSPLLLYEQYF TGTGCCAGCAGCCCCCTCCTTCTTTACGAGCAGTACTTC
few TRBJ2-4 NA TRBV6-5 CASTDSVSDIQYF TGTGCCAGCACCGATTCCGTGTCAGACATTCAGTACTTC
NA TRBJ2-2 NA TRBV7-8 CASGYTNTGELFF TGTGCCAGCGGTTACACCAACACCGGGGAGCTGTTTTTT
few TRBJ1-2 NA TRBV9 CASSASVLAPNYGYTF TGTGCCAGCAGCGCCTCGGTCCTCGCCCCTAACTATGGCTACACCTTC
few TRBJ2-1 NA TRBV9 CASSVVPGNEQFF TGTGCCAGCAGCGTAGTCCCCGGCAATGAGCAGTTCTTC
NA TRBJ1-1 NA TRBV30 CAWSSGNTEAFF TGTGCCTGGAGTTCGGGGAACACTGAAGCTTTCTTT
NA TRBJ2-3 TRBD1 TRBV7-2 CASSLGGQGATDTQYF TGTGCCAGCAGCTTAGGAGGACAGGGGGCTACAGATACGCAGTATTTT
few TRBJ1-4 TRBD1 TRBV15 CATSRGRGQAEKLFF TGTGCCACCAGCAGGGGCAGGGGGCAAGCTGAAAAACTGTTTTTT
NA TRBJ2-3 TRBD1 TRBV2 CASTPSGETGTGSTDTQYF TGTGCCAGCACTCCGTCGGGGGAAACCGGGACAGGGAGCACAGATACGCAGTATTTT
NA TRBJ2-3 TRBD2 TRBV7-9 CASILDLLAGPTDTQYF TGTGCCAGCATCCTAGATTTACTAGCGGGGCCCACAGATACGCAGTATTTT
NA TRBJ1-4 NA TRBV28 CASSFGRLTNEKLFF TGTGCCAGCAGTTTTGGCCGCTTAACTAATGAAAAACTGTTTTTT